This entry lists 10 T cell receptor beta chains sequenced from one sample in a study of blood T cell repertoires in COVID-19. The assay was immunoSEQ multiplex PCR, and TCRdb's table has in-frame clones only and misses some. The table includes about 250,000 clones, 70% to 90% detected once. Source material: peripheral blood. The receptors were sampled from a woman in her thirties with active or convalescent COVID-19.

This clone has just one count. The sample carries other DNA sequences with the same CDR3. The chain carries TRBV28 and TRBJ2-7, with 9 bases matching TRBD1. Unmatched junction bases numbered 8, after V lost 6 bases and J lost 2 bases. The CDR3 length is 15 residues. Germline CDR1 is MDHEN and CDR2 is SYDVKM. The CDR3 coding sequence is TGTGCCAGCAGCTCCCCCGGACAGGGGCCCTACGAGCAGTACTTC. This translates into CASSSPGQGPYEQYF.

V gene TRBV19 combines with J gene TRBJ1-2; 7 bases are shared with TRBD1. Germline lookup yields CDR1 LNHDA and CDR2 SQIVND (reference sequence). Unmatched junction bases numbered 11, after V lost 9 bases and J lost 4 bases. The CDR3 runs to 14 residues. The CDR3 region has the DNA TGTGCCAGCCGACAGGGACGGCTTAGCTATGGCTACACCTTC. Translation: CASRQGRLSYGYTF.

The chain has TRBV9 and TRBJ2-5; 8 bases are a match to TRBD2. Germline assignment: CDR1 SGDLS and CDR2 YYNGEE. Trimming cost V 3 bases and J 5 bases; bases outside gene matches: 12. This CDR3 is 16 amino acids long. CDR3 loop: CASSATTSASGETQYF. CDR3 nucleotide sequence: TGTGCCAGCAGCGCGACGACTAGCGCCAGCGGGGAGACCCAGTACTTC.

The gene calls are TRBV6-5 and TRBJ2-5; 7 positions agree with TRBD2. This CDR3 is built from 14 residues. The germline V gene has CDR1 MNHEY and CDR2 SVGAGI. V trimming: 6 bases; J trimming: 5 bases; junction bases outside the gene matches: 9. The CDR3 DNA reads TGTGCCAGCAGCGACGGACTAGGGCGTGAGACCCAGTACTTC. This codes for CASSDGLGRETQYF.

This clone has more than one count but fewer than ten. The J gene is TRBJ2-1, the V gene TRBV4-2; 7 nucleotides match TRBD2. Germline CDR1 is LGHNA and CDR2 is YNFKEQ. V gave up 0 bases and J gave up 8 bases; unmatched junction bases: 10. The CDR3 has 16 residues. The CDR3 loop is CASSQEGAGSFYEQFF. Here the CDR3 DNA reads TGTGCCAGCAGCCAAGAAGGAGCGGGGTCCTTCTATGAGCAGTTCTTC.

The CDR3 region has the DNA TGTGCCAGCAGCTTGGCCGGGACAGGTTTCCTCATTGCTGAAGCTTTCTTT. It translates to CASSLAGTGFLIAEAFF. The genes are TRBV5-8 and TRBJ1-1; 8 nucleotides agree with TRBD1. The CDR3 is 17 amino acids. With V trimmed by 0 bases and J by 6 bases, 13 bases remained unmatched. Germline V lookup: CDR1 SGHTS, CDR2 YDEGEE.

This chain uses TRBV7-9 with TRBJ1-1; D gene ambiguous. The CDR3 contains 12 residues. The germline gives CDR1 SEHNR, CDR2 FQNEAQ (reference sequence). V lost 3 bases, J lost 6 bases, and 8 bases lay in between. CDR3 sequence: CASSFGVAEAFF. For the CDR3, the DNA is TGTGCCAGCAGCTTCGGGGTAGCTGAAGCTTTCTTT. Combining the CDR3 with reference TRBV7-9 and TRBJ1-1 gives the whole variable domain DTGVSQNPRHKITKRGQNVTFRCDPISEHNRLYWYRQTLGQGPEFLTYFQNEAQLEKSRLLSDRFSAERPKGSFSTLEIQRTEQGDSAMYLCASSFGVAEAFFGQGTRLTVV.

CDR3 sequence: CASSFTRHSNQPQHF. CDR3 bases: TGTGCCAGCAGTTTCACCAGGCATAGCAATCAGCCCCAGCATTTT. This rearrangement joins TRBV28 to TRBJ1-5; D gene unclear. The CDR3 runs 15 residues. Between the trimmed V and J ends, which lost 3 bases and 0 bases, there was a span of 9 bases. Per the germline V gene, CDR1 is MDHEN and CDR2 is SYDVKM.

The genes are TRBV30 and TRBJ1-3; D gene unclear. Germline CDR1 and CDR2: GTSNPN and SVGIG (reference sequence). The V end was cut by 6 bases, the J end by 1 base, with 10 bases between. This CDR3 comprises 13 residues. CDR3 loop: CACSPVSGNTIYF. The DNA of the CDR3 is TGTGCCTGCTCTCCCGTTTCTGGAAACACCATATATTTT.

The CDR3 reads CASSIKGTGISNQPQHF. The CDR3 DNA reads as TGTGCCAGTAGTATAAAGGGGACAGGAATTAGCAATCAGCCCCAGCATTTT. The chain recombines TRBV19 with TRBJ1-5, with 8 bases matching TRBD1. The V gene's germline CDR1 is LNHDA and CDR2 SQIVND (reference sequence). CDR3 length equals 17 residues. The junction had 6 bases not matched to a gene; V was cut back by 2 bases and J by 0 bases.